The TCR beta chain described here comes from a study of blood T cells in healthy people across ages. Regarding the study as a whole: It was not known whether donors were CMV positive (a possible confounder of expanded clonotype changes). Fewer expanded clones and more diversity marked long-lived versus aged donors.

Collection of 7.5 to 10 milliliters of peripheral blood was performed for each donor. Total RNA extracted from each sample amounted to at least 6 micrograms. About this clonotype: What it binds is not known. At one of its ends the junction is not consistent with the germline gene, which may arise from a read error.

A second roughly 6 to 12 cycle PCR used barcoded and J-beta primers. MiXCR, run by TCRdb on the 5' RACE reads, gives a single entry per CDR3 protein. The sample consists of hundreds of thousands of distinct CDR3 sequences, 40% to 65% of them appearing once. Germline values: CDR1 MNHEY, CDR2 SVGEGT. The CDR3 spans 16 residues. The TCR comes from a woman aged 80 or over in good health. The chain has TRBV6-2 or TRBV6-3 and TRBJ1-6; tentatively, D is TRBD1 (5 bases). Sequencing used blood. The CDR3: CASSYSGIRGNSPPHF. The CDR3 DNA reads TGTGCCAGCAGTTACTCCGGCATAAGGGGTAATTCACCCCCCCACTTT.